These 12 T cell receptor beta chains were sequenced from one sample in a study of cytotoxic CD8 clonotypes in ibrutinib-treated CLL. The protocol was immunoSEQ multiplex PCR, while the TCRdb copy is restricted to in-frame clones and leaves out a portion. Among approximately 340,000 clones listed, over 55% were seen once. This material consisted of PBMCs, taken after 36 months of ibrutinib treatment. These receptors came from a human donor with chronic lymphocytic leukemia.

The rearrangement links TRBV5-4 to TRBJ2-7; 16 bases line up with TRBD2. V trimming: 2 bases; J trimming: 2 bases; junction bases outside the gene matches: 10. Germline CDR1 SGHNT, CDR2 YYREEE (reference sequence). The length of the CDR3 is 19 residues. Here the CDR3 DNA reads TGTGCCAGCAGCTTCCCGGGACTAGCGGGAGGGCCAAGCACCTACGAGCAGTACTTC. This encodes CASSFPGLAGGPSTYEQYF. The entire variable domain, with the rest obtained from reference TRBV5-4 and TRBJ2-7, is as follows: ETGVTQSPTHLIKTRGQQVTLRCSSQSGHNTVSWYQQALGQGPQFIFQYYREEENGRGNFPPRFSGLQFPNYSSELNVNALELDDSALYLCASSFPGLAGGPSTYEQYFGPGTRLTVT.

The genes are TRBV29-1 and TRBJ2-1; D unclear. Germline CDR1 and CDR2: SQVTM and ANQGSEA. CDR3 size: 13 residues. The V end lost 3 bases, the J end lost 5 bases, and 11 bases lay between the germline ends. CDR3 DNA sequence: TGCAGCGTTGATCTACTCCCTGACAATGAGCAGTTCTTC. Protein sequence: CSVDLLPDNEQFF.

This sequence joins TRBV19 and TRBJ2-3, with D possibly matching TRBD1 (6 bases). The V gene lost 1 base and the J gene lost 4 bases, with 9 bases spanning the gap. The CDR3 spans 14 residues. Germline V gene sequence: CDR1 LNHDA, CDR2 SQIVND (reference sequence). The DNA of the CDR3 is TGTGCCAGTAGTATAGGACAGGTCGCAGATACGCAGTATTTT. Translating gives CASSIGQVADTQYF.

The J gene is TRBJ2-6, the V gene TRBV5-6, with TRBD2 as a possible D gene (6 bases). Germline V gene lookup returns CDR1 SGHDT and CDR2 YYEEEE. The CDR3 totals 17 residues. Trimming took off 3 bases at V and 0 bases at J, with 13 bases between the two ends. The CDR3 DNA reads TGTGCCAGCAGCTCGATGACAGCGGGCTCTGGGGCCAACGTCCTGACTTTC. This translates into CASSSMTAGSGANVLTF.

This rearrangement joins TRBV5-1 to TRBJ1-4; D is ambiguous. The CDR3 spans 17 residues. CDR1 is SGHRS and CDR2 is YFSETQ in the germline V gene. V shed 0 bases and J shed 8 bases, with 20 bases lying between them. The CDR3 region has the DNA TGCGCCAGCAGCTTGGCCGGCAGCCTCTCAGGAGGGGAAAAACTGTTTTTT. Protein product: CASSLAGSLSGGEKLFF.

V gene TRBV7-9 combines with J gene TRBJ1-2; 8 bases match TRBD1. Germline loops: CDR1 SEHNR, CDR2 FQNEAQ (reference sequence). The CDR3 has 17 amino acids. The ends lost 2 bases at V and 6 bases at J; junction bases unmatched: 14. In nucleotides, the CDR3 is TGTGCCAGCAGCTTAAGCCCCCTGGTCGGGACAGGCAATGGCTACACCTTC. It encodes CASSLSPLVGTGNGYTF.

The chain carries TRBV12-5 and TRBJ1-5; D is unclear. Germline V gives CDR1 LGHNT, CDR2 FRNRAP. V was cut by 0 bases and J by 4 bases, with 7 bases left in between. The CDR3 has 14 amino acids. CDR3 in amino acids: CASGLVASNQPQHF. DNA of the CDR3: TGTGCTAGTGGTTTGGTAGCCTCGAATCAGCCCCAGCATTTT. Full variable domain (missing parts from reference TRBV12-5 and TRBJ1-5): DARVTQTPRHKVTEMGQEVTMRCQPILGHNTVFWYRQTMMQGLELLAYFRNRAPLDDSGMPKDRFSAEMPDATLATLKIQPSEPRDSAVYFCASGLVASNQPQHFGDGTRLSIL.

The CDR3 loop reads CSRRGAGTGELFF. CDR3 sequence (DNA): TGCAGCCGCAGGGGAGCAGGCACCGGGGAGCTGTTTTTT. The V gene is TRBV29-1, the J gene TRBJ2-2; perhaps TRBD1 as D (6 bases). Between the trimmed V and J ends, which lost 8 bases and 4 bases, there was a span of 14 bases. Germline-derived CDR1 and CDR2 are SQVTM and ANQGSEA. The length of the CDR3 is 13 residues.

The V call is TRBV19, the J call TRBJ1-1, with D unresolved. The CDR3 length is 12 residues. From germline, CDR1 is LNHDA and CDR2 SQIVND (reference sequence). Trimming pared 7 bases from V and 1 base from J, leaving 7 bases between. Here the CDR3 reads CASIWENTEAFF. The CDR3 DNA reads TGTGCCAGTATATGGGAGAACACTGAAGCTTTCTTT. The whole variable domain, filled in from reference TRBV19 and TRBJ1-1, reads DGGITQSPKYLFRKEGQNVTLSCEQNLNHDAMYWYRQDPGQGLRLIYYSQIVNDFQKGDIAEGYSVSREKKESFPLTVTSAQKNPTAFYLCASIWENTEAFFGQGTRLTVV.

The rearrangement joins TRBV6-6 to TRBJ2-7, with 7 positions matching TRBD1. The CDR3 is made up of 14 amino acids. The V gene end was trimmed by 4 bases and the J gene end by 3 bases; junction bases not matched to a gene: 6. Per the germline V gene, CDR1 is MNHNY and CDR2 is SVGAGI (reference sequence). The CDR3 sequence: CASSFTGARYEQYF. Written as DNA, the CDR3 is TGTGCCAGCAGTTTCACAGGGGCCCGCTACGAGCAGTACTTC.

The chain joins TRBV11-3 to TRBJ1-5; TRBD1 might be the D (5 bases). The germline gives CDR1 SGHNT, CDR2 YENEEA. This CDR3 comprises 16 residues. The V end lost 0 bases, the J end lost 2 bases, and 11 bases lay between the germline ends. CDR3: CASSLDRRGCNQPQHF. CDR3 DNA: TGTGCCAGCAGCTTAGATCGAAGGGGATGCAATCAGCCCCAGCATTTT.

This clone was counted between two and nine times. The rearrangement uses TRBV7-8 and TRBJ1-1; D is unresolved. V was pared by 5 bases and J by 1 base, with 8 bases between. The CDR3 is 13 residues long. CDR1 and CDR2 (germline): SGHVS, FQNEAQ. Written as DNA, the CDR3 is TGTGCCAGCAGCCCTCGGGGGAACACTGAAGCTTTCTTT. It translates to CASSPRGNTEAFF.